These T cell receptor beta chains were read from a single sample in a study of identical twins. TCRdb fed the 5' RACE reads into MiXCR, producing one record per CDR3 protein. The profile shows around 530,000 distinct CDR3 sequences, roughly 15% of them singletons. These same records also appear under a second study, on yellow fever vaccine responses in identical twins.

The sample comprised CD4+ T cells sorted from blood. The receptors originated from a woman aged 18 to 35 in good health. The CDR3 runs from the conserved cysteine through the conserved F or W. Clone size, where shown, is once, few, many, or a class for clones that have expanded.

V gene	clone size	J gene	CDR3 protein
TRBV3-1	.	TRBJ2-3	CASSPERYLAGVVDTQYF
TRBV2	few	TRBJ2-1	CASSEQVTEQFF
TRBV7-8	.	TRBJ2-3	CASSLRPITDTQYF
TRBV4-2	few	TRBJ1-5	CASSQEGSGSGPQPQHF
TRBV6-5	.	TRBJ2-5	CASSYFSSGIQETQYF
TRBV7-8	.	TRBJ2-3	CASPSPQYF
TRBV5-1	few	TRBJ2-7	CASSLAPGTSSYEQYF
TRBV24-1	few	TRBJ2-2	CATSDLGTERNANTGELFF
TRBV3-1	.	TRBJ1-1	CASSSAGGRNTEAFF
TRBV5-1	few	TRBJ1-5	CASRQGSNQPQHF
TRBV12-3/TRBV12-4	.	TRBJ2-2	CASSRSGGATGELFF
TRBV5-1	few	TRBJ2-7	CASSNGGGSSYEQYF
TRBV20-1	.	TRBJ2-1	CSANFNEQFF
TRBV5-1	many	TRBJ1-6	CASSLTEYNSPLHF
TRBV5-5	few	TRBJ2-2	CASSPPHGGANTGELFF